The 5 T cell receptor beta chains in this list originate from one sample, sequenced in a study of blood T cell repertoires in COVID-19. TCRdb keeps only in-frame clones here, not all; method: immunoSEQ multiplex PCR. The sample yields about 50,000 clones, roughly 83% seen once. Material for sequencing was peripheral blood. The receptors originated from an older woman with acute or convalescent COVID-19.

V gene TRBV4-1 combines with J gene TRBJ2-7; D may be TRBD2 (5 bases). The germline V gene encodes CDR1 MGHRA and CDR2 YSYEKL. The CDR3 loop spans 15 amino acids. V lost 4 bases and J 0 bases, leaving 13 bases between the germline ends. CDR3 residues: CASSLGLTDSYEQYF. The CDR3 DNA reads TGCGCCAGCAGCCTCGGACTGACGGACTCCTACGAGCAGTACTTC.

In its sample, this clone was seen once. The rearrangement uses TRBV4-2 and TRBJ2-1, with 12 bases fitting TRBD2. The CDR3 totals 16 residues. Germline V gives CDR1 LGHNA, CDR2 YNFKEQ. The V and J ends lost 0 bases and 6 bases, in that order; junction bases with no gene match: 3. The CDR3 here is CASSQEPSGGGNEQFF. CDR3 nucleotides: TGTGCCAGCAGCCAAGAGCCTAGCGGGGGGGGCAATGAGCAGTTCTTC.

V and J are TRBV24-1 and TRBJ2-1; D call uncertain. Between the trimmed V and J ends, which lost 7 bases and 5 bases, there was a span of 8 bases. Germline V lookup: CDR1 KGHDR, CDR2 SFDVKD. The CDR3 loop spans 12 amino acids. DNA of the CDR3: TGTGCCACCAGCCTGAGCAACAATGAGCAGTTCTTC. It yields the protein CATSLSNNEQFF.

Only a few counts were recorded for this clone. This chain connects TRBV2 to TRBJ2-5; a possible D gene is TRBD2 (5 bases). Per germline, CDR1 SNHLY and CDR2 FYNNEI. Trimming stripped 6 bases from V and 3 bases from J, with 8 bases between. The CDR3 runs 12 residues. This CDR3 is CASRDLEETQYF. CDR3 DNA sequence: TGTGCCAGCAGGGACTTGGAAGAGACCCAGTACTTC.

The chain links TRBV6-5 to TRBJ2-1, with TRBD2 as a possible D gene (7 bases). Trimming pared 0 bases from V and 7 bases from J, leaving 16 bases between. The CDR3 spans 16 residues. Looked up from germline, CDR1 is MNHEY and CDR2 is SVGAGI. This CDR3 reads CASSYSGAGVMNEQFF. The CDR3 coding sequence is TGTGCCAGCAGTTACTCGGGGGCGGGAGTCATGAATGAGCAGTTCTTC.